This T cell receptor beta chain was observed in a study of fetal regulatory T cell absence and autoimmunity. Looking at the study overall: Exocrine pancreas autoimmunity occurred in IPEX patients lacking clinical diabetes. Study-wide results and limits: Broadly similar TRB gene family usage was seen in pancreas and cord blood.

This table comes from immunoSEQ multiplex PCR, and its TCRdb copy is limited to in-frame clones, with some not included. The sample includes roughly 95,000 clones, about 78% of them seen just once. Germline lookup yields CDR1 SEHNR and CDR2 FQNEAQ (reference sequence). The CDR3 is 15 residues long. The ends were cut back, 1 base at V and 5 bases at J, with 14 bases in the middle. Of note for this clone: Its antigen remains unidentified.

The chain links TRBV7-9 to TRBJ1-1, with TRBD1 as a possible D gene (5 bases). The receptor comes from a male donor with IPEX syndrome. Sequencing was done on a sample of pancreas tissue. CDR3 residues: CASSLVGSGHTEAFF. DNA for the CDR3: TGTGCCAGCAGCTTAGTCGGATCGGGGCATACTGAAGCTTTCTTT.